This T cell receptor beta chain was retrieved from a study of cytomegalovirus exposure and HLA in healthy donors. This clone was seen more than once but under ten times. PCR employed 60 Vbeta and 13 Jbeta primers. Profiling relied on immunoSEQ multiplex PCR, and the TCRdb table lists in-frame clones only, not all of them. The data hold under 200,000 clones, with more than 60% observed a single time. Germline values: CDR1 LNHDA, CDR2 SQIVND (reference sequence). The CDR3 loop spans 12 amino acids. The ends were cut back, 6 bases at V and 4 bases at J, with 9 bases in the middle. The receptor was derived from a male donor in good health and CMV-seronegative. Sequenced sample: PBMCs. This sequence joins TRBV19 and TRBJ1-2, with D unresolved. The CDR3 region has the DNA TGTGCCAGTAGCCCACCGGGCTATGGCTACACCTTC. Translating it yields CASSPPGYGYTF.